These 17 T cell receptor beta chains share one sample of origin, sequenced in a study of CD4 T cells in relation to SARS-CoV-2 and coronaviruses. CD4+ T cells from unexposed donors were obtained before the COVID-19 pandemic (2011-2018). The cells were cultured for less than twelve days before CD4+ T cells were isolated. The protocol was immunoSEQ multiplex PCR, while the TCRdb copy is restricted to in-frame clones and leaves out a portion. The profile shows tens of thousands of clones, 60% to 80% of them singletons. These receptors' targets are unknown. Sequenced input: CD4+ T cells from PBMCs, cultured in vitro. The origin of the receptors is a human donor in good health.

V usage is TRBV7-2 and J usage is TRBJ2-1, with TRBD2 identical over 9 bases. The CDR3 is made up of 15 amino acids. CDR1 is SGHTA and CDR2 is FQGNSA in the germline V gene. V lost 5 bases and J lost 5; bases outside the gene matches: 7. The CDR3 nucleotides read TGTGCCAGCAGCCTAGAGGCTAGCGGGAACAATGAGCAGTTCTTC. It yields the protein CASSLEASGNNEQFF.

The chain carries TRBV5-4 and TRBJ2-5; 8 positions match TRBD2. The ends lost 5 bases at V and 2 bases at J; junction bases unmatched: 5. The germline gives CDR1 SGHNT, CDR2 YYREEE (reference sequence). The CDR3 contains 14 residues. The CDR3 here is CASSTSGYQETQYF. DNA for the CDR3: TGTGCCAGCAGTACTAGCGGTTATCAAGAGACCCAGTACTTC.

This clone was found a few times. The rearrangement joins TRBV7-9 to TRBJ2-7; TRBD1 matches at 7 bases. Germline V CDR1 and CDR2: SEHNR, FQNEAQ (reference sequence). After removal of 5 bases from V and 4 bases from J, the junction contained 2 bases not matched to a gene. The CDR3 consists of 12 residues. CDR3 DNA: TGTGCCAGCAGCGCACAGGGGTACGAGCAGTACTTC. This codes for CASSAQGYEQYF.

This chain uses TRBV11-3 with TRBJ1-3; the match to TRBD1 covers 7 bases. The CDR3 has 15 amino acids. Germline V gives CDR1 SGHNT, CDR2 YENEEA. The J segment lost 1 base and the V segment lost 6 bases, leaving 6 bases of the junction unmatched. The CDR3 region is CASRGRGRSGNTIYF. CDR3 DNA: TGTGCCAGCAGGGGAAGGGGGCGATCTGGAAACACCATATATTTT.

J is TRBJ2-1 and V is TRBV27; 7 positions match TRBD2. The CDR3 totals 11 residues. Germline CDR1 is MNHEY and CDR2 is SMNVEV (reference sequence). The trim removed 3 bases at V and 10 bases at J, leaving 0 bases unmatched. The CDR3 coding sequence is TGTGCCAGCAGTTTGCGGGGGGAGCAGTTCTTC. Protein sequence: CASSLRGEQFF.

The V call is TRBV7-8, the J call TRBJ2-7; 7 bases are a match to TRBD1. The germline gives CDR1 SGHVS, CDR2 FQNEAQ. With 5 bases clipped from V and 2 bases from J, the junction kept 6 bases outside the gene matches. The CDR3 contains 14 residues. The CDR3 protein is CASSPQTGPYEQYF. CDR3 DNA sequence: TGTGCCAGCAGCCCCCAGACAGGGCCCTACGAGCAGTACTTC.

The chain carries TRBV5-4 and TRBJ2-5; no reliable D call. This CDR3 contains 14 residues. Deletions cut 2 bases from V and 0 bases from J, with 8 bases between. Germline lookup yields CDR1 SGHNT and CDR2 YYREEE (reference sequence). The CDR3 bases are TGTGCCAGCAGCTTAGAAGGGCACCAAGAGACCCAGTACTTC. The encoded protein is CASSLEGHQETQYF.

The chain couples TRBV5-1 to TRBJ2-7; D unclear. The CDR3 has 13 amino acids. V was pared by 0 bases and J by 3 bases, with 7 bases between. Germline CDR1 is SGHRS and CDR2 is YFSETQ. This chain's CDR3 is CASSLDPGYEQYF. For the CDR3, the DNA is TGCGCCAGCAGCTTGGATCCAGGCTACGAGCAGTACTTC.

This clone has only one observation. CDR3 sequence reads: CASSLGANHRQTQYF. The CDR3 DNA is TGTGCCAGCAGCTTAGGGGCCAACCACCGTCAGACCCAGTACTTC. This chain joins TRBV11-2 and TRBJ2-5; no firm D call. V was pared by 1 base and J by 6 bases, with 15 bases between. Germline lookup yields CDR1 SGHAT and CDR2 FQNNGV. The CDR3 has 15 amino acids. Full variable domain (remainder filled in from reference TRBV11-2 and TRBJ2-5): EAGVAQSPRYKIIEKRQSVAFWCNPISGHATLYWYQQILGQGPKLLIQFQNNGVVDDSQLPKDRFSAERLKGVDSTLKIQPAKLEDSAVYLCASSLGANHRQTQYFGPGTRLLVL.

The gene calls are TRBV7-2 and TRBJ2-1; TRBD2 aligns across 9 bases. The CDR3 consists of 17 residues. The V gene's germline CDR1 is SGHTA and CDR2 FQGNSA. J lost 7 bases, V lost 4 bases, and 14 bases had no gene match. In DNA, the CDR3 is TGTGCCAGCAGCTCCCCCGGCAGGAGCGGGGGGTTAAATGAGCAGTTCTTC. Translation: CASSSPGRSGGLNEQFF.

This chain links TRBV5-1 with TRBJ2-5; D call uncertain. This CDR3 is built from 12 residues. Germline V gives CDR1 SGHRS, CDR2 YFSETQ. V was pared by 1 base and J by 5 bases, with 6 bases between. CDR3 in amino acids: CASSLQEETQYF. The DNA for the CDR3 is TGCGCCAGCAGCTTGCAGGAGGAGACCCAGTACTTC.

V is TRBV10-3 and J is TRBJ1-6; no clear D gene. The CDR3 runs to 12 residues. Trimming shortened V by 6 bases and J by 5 bases, and 5 bases separated the two germline ends. From germline, CDR1 is ENHRY and CDR2 SYGVKD. The CDR3 protein is CAISPNNSPLHF. CDR3 in DNA: TGTGCCATCAGCCCGAATAATTCACCCCTCCACTTT.

The rearrangement joins TRBV20-1 to TRBJ2-5; no clear D gene. CDR3 length: 13 residues. Trimming took 3 bases from V and 2 from J, leaving 10 bases between them. From germline, CDR1 is DFQATT and CDR2 SNEGSKA (reference sequence). This CDR3 is CSASTSAQETQYF. Written as DNA, the CDR3 is TGCAGTGCTAGTACGTCAGCGCAAGAGACCCAGTACTTC.

The chain combines TRBV19 with TRBJ1-1, with 10 bases identical to TRBD1. This CDR3 has 12 residues. Germline CDR1 and CDR2: LNHDA and SQIVND (reference sequence). The ends lost 5 bases at V and 10 bases at J; junction bases unmatched: 4. CDR3 amino acids: CASSRDRGRAFF. CDR3 DNA sequence: TGTGCCAGTAGTCGGGACAGGGGAAGAGCTTTCTTT.

V and J are TRBV5-6 and TRBJ2-1; no reliable D call. Per the germline V gene, CDR1 is SGHDT and CDR2 is YYEEEE. V was cut by 4 bases and J by 0 bases, with 8 bases left in between. The CDR3 sequence is 14 residues long. CDR3 amino acids: CASSPDDSYNEQFF. The CDR3 nucleotides read TGTGCCAGCAGCCCGGATGACTCCTACAATGAGCAGTTCTTC.

The J gene is TRBJ1-6, the V gene TRBV30; the D gene is possibly TRBD1 (5 bases). The CDR3 runs to 14 residues. CDR1 is GTSNPN, CDR2 SVGIG, per germline (reference sequence). V was clipped by 5 bases and J by 9 bases, with 17 bases between them. This CDR3 is CAWGSGRGGSPLHF. The CDR3, as DNA: TGTGCCTGGGGATCTGGGAGGGGAGGTTCACCCCTCCACTTT.

This clone came up a few times. The chain combines TRBV19 with TRBJ2-2; unclear D gene. The CDR3 spans 13 residues. V was pared by 6 bases and J by 4 bases, with 9 bases between. Germline V CDR1 and CDR2: LNHDA, SQIVND (reference sequence). Here the CDR3 DNA reads TGTGCCAGTAGGAACAAGGGCACCGGGGAGCTGTTTTTT. It specifies CASRNKGTGELFF.